Listed below are T cell receptor beta chains from one sample, sequenced in a study of blood T cells in healthy people across ages. MiXCR was run by TCRdb on the 5' RACE reads, yielding one entry per CDR3 protein. In the table there are about 2 million distinct CDR3 sequences, just under 50% of which are singletons. Material: blood. All receptors derive from a woman aged 40 to 50 in good health. The CDR3 runs from the conserved cysteine through the conserved F or W. D genes are given only for firm matches. Clone size is not always given. Where it is, it says once, few, many or a class for expanded clones.

v_gene,j_gene,len,d_gene,abundance,CDR3nt,CDR3aa
TRBV18,TRBJ2-3,16,TRBD2,few,TGTGCCAGCTCACCACCCAGCGGGGACAGCACAGATACGCAGTATTTT,CASSPPSGDSTDTQYF
TRBV6-2/TRBV6-3,TRBJ2-5,13,TRBD1,once,TGTACCAGCAGCCGAGGGACAGTTGGACAGCAGTACTTC,CTSSRGTVGQQYF
TRBV29-1,TRBJ2-3,11,-,few,TGCAGCTCCCTGAGGTCAGATACGCAGTATTTT,CSSLRSDTQYF
TRBV4-3,TRBJ1-1,15,-,-,TGCGCCAGCAGCCAAGGTCTAGCGGGATTGGCGAGGGCTTTCTTT,CASSQGLAGLARAFF
TRBV5-1,TRBJ2-7,20,TRBD1,-,TGCGCCCGCAGCTTGGTCGGGACAGGGGGCGCGGGGGGTCTCCCCTACGAGCAGTACTTC,CARSLVGTGGAGGLPYEQYF
TRBV7-2,TRBJ2-1,15,-,-,TGTGCCAGCAGCCCGGCCCGGCGCCCGGGCAGTGAGCAGTTCTTC,CASSPARRPGSEQFF
TRBV27,TRBJ2-5,14,-,-,TGTGCCAGCAGGCAGTCAGGGCTTGGTGAGACCCAGTACTTC,CASRQSGLGETQYF
TRBV5-1,TRBJ2-7,16,-,-,TGCGCCAGCAGCTTGGGGCGGATCCCTAGCTCCTACGAGCAGTACTTC,CASSLGRIPSSYEQYF
TRBV6-5,TRBJ1-6,17,TRBD1,-,TGTGCCAGCAGGAGCGATACCGGGACAGGAGGACGCTCACCCCTCCACTTT,CASRSDTGTGGRSPLHF
TRBV20-1,TRBJ2-7,16,TRBD2,few,TGCAGTGCTAGGCTACTAGCGGGGGGCACCTCCTACGAGCAGTACTTC,CSARLLAGGTSYEQYF